The clone carrying this T cell receptor beta chain has just a few counts. This sample was included in a study of beta chain features in type 1 diabetes. Study background: Cells sorted and examined across all samples totaled over 95 million.

Expressed TCRB transcripts were sequenced because the isolated RNA had all been reverse transcribed beforehand. The assay was immunoSEQ multiplex PCR, and TCRdb's table has in-frame clones only and misses some. In the table there are about 620,000 clones, roughly 15% of which are singletons. V lost 6 bases to trimming and J lost 2 bases, with 16 bases between them. The V gene's germline CDR1 is KGHSH and CDR2 LQKENI. This CDR3 has 15 amino acids. This sequence joins TRBV18 and TRBJ1-1; D is possibly TRBD1 (5 bases). This TCR was sampled from a man aged 18 to 29 in good health. The specimen sequenced was naive CD4+ T cells from blood. DNA of the CDR3: TGTGCCAGCTCCATCTCGACAGTTTCAAACACTGAAGCTTTCTTT. Its protein product is CASSISTVSNTEAFF. Full variable domain (outside the CDR3, taken from reference TRBV18 and TRBJ1-1): NAGVMQNPRHLVRRRGQEARLRCSPMKGHSHVYWYRQLPEEGLKFMVYLQKENIIDESGMPKERFSAEFPKEGPSILRIQQVVRGDSAAYFCASSISTVSNTEAFFGQGTRLTVV.